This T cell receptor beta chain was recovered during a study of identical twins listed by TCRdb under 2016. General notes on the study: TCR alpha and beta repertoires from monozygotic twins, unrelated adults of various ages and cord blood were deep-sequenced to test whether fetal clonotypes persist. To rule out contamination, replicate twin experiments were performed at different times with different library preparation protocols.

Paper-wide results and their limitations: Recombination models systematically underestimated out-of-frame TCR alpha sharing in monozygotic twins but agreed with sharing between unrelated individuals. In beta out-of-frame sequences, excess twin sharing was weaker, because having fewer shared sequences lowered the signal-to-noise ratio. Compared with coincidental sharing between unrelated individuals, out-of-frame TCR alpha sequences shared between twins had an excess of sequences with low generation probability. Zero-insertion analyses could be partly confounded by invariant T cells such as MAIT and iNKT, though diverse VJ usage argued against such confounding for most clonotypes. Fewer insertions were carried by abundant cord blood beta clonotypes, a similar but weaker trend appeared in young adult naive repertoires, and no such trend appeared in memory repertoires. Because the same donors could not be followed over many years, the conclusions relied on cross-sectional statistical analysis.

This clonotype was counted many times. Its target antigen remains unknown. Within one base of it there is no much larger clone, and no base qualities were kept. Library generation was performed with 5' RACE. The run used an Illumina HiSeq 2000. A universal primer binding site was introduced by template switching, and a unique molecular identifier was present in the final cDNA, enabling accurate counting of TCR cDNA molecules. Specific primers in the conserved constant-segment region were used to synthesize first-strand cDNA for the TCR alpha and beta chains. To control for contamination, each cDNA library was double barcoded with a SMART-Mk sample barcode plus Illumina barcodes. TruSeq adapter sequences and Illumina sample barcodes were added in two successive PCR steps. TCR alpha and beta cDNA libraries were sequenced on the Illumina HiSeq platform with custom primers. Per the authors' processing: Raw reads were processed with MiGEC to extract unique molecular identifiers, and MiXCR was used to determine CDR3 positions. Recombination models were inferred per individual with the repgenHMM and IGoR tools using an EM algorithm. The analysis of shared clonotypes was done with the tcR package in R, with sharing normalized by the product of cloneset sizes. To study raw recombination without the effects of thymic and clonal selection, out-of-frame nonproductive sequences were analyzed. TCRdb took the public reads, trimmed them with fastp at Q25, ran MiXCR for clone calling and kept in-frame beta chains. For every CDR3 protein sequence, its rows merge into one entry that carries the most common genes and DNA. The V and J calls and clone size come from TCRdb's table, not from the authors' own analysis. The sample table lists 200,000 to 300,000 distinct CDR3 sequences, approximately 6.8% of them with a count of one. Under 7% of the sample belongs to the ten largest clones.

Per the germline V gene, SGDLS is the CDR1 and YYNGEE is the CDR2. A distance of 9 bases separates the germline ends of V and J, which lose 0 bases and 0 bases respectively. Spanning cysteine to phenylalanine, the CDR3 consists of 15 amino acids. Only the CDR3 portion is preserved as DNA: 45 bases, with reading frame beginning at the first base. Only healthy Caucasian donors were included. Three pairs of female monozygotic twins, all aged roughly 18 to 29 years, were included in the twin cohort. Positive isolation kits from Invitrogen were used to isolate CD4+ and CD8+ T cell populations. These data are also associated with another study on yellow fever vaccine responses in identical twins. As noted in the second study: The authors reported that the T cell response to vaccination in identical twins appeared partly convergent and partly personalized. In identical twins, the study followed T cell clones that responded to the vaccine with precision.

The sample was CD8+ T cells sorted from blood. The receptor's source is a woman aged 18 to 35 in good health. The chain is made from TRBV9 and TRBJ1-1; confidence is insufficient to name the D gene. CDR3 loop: CASSVDSYLNTEAFF. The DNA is TGTGCCAGCAGCGTAGACAGCTACTTGAACACTGAAGCTTTCTTT.